A selection of T cell receptor beta chains follows, all from one sample in a study of control samples from healthy donors and cancer patients. TCRdb's table, derived via immunoSEQ multiplex PCR, lists solely in-frame clones and lacks some. The table records 180,000 or so clones, 90% to 95% of them present only once. Sequencing was done on a sample of blood. The receptors come from a woman aged 25 to 39 in good health. Each CDR3 is given with its conserved first and last residue. D genes are given only for firm matches. A row's size may be missing; if present it is once, few, many or a size class.

len,abundance,j_gene,d_gene,v_gene,CDR3nt,CDR3aa
15,-,TRBJ2-7,TRBD1,TRBV18,TGTGCCAGCTCACCGAACGGACAGGGTCCCTACGAGCAGTACTTC,CASSPNGQGPYEQYF
16,few,TRBJ2-4,TRBD2,TRBV27,TGTGCCAGCGGCACCCTAGCGGGATTAGCCAAAAACATTCAGTACTTC,CASGTLAGLAKNIQYF
13,once,TRBJ1-1,-,TRBV12-3/TRBV12-4,TGTGCCAGCAGTTTAGGGGGGGAAACTGAAGCTTTCTTT,CASSLGGETEAFF
12,-,TRBJ1-1,-,TRBV19,TGTGCCAGTGCGGGGATGAACACTGAAGCTTTCTTT,CASAGMNTEAFF
13,-,TRBJ2-2,-,TRBV6-5,TGTGCCAGCAGTTACGGGGGAACCGGGGAGCTGTTTTTT,CASSYGGTGELFF
15,-,TRBJ2-5,-,TRBV4-2,TGTGCCAGCAGCCAAGGGGGCACAGGCCAAGAGACCCAGTACTTC,CASSQGGTGQETQYF
16,-,TRBJ2-7,TRBD2,TRBV9,TGTGCCAGCAGCGTAGTTGGGACTAGCGGGACCTACGAGCAGTACTTC,CASSVVGTSGTYEQYF
14,-,TRBJ2-1,TRBD2,TRBV29-1,TGCAGCGTTGACCCTCCGGGACTAGCGGCTGAGCAGTTCTTC,CSVDPPGLAAEQFF
14,-,TRBJ2-5,-,TRBV5-1,TGCGCCAGCAGCTCCCGGACAGGAGGGGAGACCCAGTACTTC,CASSSRTGGETQYF
12,-,TRBJ1-1,TRBD1,TRBV29-1,TGCAGCGTGCCCAGGGGGCGGACTGAAGCTTTCTTT,CSVPRGRTEAFF
14,-,TRBJ2-1,TRBD2,TRBV27,TGTGCCAGCAGTACTAGCGGGAGAAGAAATGAGCAGTTCTTC,CASSTSGRRNEQFF
15,-,TRBJ2-2,-,TRBV6-5,TGTGCCAGCACAGAACGGGACGGGTACACCGGGGAGCTGTTTTTT,CASTERDGYTGELFF
14,-,TRBJ1-2,TRBD1,TRBV19,TGTGCCAGTAGTTCGGGACAGGGGGTTCCTGGCTACACCTTC,CASSSGQGVPGYTF
11,-,TRBJ1-2,-,TRBV6-1,TGTGCCAGCAGTGAAGCAGGTGGCTACACCTTC,CASSEAGGYTF
13,-,TRBJ1-1,TRBD1,TRBV2,TGTGCCAGCGAGGACAGGGGGCGTGGGGAAGCTTTCTTT,CASEDRGRGEAFF
15,-,TRBJ2-7,-,TRBV6-2/TRBV6-3,TGTGCCAGCAGTTACTCGGGGGGAGTTCCCTACGAGCAGTACTTC,CASSYSGGVPYEQYF
17,-,TRBJ1-4,TRBD1,TRBV5-5,TGTGCCAGCAGCTTCCCCGGGACAGCCGCAACTAATGAAAAACTGTTTTTT,CASSFPGTAATNEKLFF
15,-,TRBJ2-2,-,TRBV4-1,TGCGCCAGCAGCCAAGCGCCGCGAGGCACCGGGGAGCTGTTTTTT,CASSQAPRGTGELFF
17,once,TRBJ2-4,-,TRBV21-1,TGTGCCAGCAGCAAAGCGCTTTGGCAGGGGGCCAAAAACATTCAGTACTTC,CASSKALWQGAKNIQYF
14,-,TRBJ1-1,-,TRBV3-1/TRBV3-2,TGTGCCAGCAGCCTACCGGGACAAATGACTGAAGCTTTCTTT,CASSLPGQMTEAFF
15,-,TRBJ2-1,TRBD2,TRBV18,TGTGCCAGCTCACCTCGGACTAGCGGGAGGAATGAGCAGTTCTTC,CASSPRTSGRNEQFF
13,-,TRBJ2-2,-,TRBV18,TGTGCCAGCTCACCCCTAGACACCGGGGAGCTGTTTTTT,CASSPLDTGELFF
14,-,TRBJ2-3,-,TRBV5-4,TGTGCCAGCAGCTTGGGGACCGAGGCAGATACGCAGTATTTT,CASSLGTEADTQYF
14,-,TRBJ2-5,-,TRBV7-2,TGTGCCAGCAGCTTAGATACAGGGTTGGAGACCCAGTACTTC,CASSLDTGLETQYF
14,-,TRBJ2-1,-,TRBV5-1,TGCGCCAGCAGCTCGGGGAGCTCCTACAATGAGCAGTTCTTC,CASSSGSSYNEQFF
14,-,TRBJ2-1,-,TRBV5-1,TGCGCCAGCAGCTTGGGACGCCTCTACAATGAGCAGTTCTTC,CASSLGRLYNEQFF
14,-,TRBJ1-1,-,TRBV30,TGTGCCTGGAGGACCCCAGGGAGGGACACTGAAGCTTTCTTT,CAWRTPGRDTEAFF
16,-,TRBJ2-3,TRBD2,TRBV19,TGTGCCAGTAGTCCCGCTAGCGGGGGTCCCACAGATACGCAGTATTTT,CASSPASGGPTDTQYF
14,-,TRBJ1-6,-,TRBV27,TGTGCCAGCAGTTTCCAGGTTCATAATTCACCCCTCCACTTT,CASSFQVHNSPLHF
15,few,TRBJ2-7,TRBD1,TRBV19,TGTGCCAGTAGTACCCAGACAGGGGACTCCTACGAGCAGTACTTC,CASSTQTGDSYEQYF
15,-,TRBJ1-2,-,TRBV6-5,TGTGCCAGCAGAGACGCAGGGTACTCTAACTATGGCTACACCTTC,CASRDAGYSNYGYTF
15,-,TRBJ1-2,-,TRBV27,TGTGCCAGCAGTTTATGGGGAGGGACCGACTATGGCTACACCTTC,CASSLWGGTDYGYTF
15,-,TRBJ2-5,TRBD1,TRBV19,TGTGCCAGTAGTATAGACTCCAGGGGGCGGGAGACCCAGTACTTC,CASSIDSRGRETQYF
15,-,TRBJ2-7,-,TRBV28,TGTGCCAGCAGGCAACAGGGGCAGCGGGACGACGAGCAGTACTTC,CASRQQGQRDDEQYF
15,few,TRBJ1-3,-,TRBV10-1,TGCGCCGTCCGGCTCTGCCTTCACTCTGGAAACACCATATATTTT,CAVRLCLHSGNTIYF
15,-,TRBJ2-3,TRBD1,TRBV24-1,TGTGCCACCAGTGATTTTGGACAGGGCCCAGATACGCAGTATTTT,CATSDFGQGPDTQYF